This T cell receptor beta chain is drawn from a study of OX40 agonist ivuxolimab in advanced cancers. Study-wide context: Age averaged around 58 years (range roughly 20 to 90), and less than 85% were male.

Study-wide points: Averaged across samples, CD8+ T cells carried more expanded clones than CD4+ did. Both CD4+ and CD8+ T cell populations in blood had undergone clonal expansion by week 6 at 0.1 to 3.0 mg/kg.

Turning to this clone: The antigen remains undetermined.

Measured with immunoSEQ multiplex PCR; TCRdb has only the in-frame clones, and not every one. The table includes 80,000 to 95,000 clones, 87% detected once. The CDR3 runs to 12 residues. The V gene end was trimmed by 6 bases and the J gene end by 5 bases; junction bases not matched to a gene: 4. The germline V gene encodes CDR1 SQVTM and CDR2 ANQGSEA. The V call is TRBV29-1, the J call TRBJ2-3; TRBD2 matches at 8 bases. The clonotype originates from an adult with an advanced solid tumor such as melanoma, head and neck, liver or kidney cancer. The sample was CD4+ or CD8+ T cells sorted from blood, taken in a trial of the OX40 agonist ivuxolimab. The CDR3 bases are TGCAGCGTCGGGGGGGACATAGATACGCAGTATTTT. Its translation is CSVGGDIDTQYF.